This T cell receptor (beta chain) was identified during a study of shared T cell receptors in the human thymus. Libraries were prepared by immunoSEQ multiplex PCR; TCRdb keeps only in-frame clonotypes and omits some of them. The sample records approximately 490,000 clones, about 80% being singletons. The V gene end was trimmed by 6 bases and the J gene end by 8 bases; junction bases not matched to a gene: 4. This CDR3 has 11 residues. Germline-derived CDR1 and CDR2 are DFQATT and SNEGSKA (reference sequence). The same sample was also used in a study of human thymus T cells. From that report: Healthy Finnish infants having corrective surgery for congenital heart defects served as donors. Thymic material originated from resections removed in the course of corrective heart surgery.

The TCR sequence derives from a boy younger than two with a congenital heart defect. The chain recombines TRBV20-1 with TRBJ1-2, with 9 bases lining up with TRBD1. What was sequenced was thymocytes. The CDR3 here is CSATGGGGYTF. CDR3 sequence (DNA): TGCAGTGCAACAGGGGGCGGGGGCTACACCTTC.